One sample yielded the 18 T cell receptor beta chains listed below, sequenced in a study of cytomegalovirus exposure and HLA in healthy donors. Method: immunoSEQ multiplex PCR; TCRdb's copy keeps in-frame clones and lacks some. The sample shows about 330,000 clones, roughly 88% of them seen only once. The sample taken for sequencing was PBMCs. These receptors were obtained from a woman between 18 and 29 years old in good health and CMV-seronegative.

The chain joins TRBV15 to TRBJ1-4, with 8 positions matching TRBD1. The CDR3 runs to 17 residues. CDR1 and CDR2 (germline): LNHNV, YYDKDF (reference sequence). The junction had 11 bases not matched to a gene; V was cut back by 0 bases and J by 8 bases. The CDR3 sequence is CATSRDRGQVDAEKLFF. CDR3 DNA sequence: TGTGCCACCAGCAGAGACCGGGGACAGGTCGATGCAGAAAAACTGTTTTTT.

The V gene is TRBV5-1, the J gene TRBJ2-1, with 11 nucleotides matching TRBD2. Germline lookup yields CDR1 SGHRS and CDR2 YFSETQ. Trimming took 7 bases from V and 8 from J; bases not matched to a gene: 11. The CDR3 contains 15 residues. CDR3 protein: CASQSSGRASDEQFF. The CDR3, as DNA: TGCGCCAGCCAGAGTAGCGGGAGGGCCTCGGATGAGCAGTTCTTC.

V is TRBV9 and J is TRBJ2-7, with TRBD1 matching over 9 bases. Trimming at V came to 0 bases and at J to 4 bases, leaving 11 bases not matched to a gene. CDR3 length: 17 amino acids. Per germline, CDR1 SGDLS and CDR2 YYNGEE. The CDR3 DNA reads as TGTGCCAGCAGCGTAGAAGCCTCGTGGGACAGGGATTACGAGCAGTACTTC. Encoded protein: CASSVEASWDRDYEQYF.

The rearrangement links TRBV4-3 to TRBJ2-1; D might be TRBD2 (7 bases). Trimming removed 0 bases from V and 7 bases from J, with 25 bases in between. In germline, CDR1 is LGHNA, CDR2 YSLEER. This CDR3 has 19 residues. CDR3 in amino acids: CASSQEVIRGGRRGNEQFF. The CDR3 coding sequence is TGCGCCAGCAGCCAAGAAGTAATTCGTGGCGGGAGAAGGGGGAATGAGCAGTTCTTC.

The chain joins TRBV6-6 to TRBJ1-4; 7 bases are a match to TRBD1. The CDR3 sequence is 16 residues long. After removal of 5 bases from V and 1 base from J, the junction contained 7 bases not matched to a gene. Per the germline V gene, CDR1 is MNHNY and CDR2 is SVGAGI (reference sequence). The CDR3 nucleotides are TGTGCCAGCAGTAAAGACTCAGGGGGAACTAATGAAAAACTGTTTTTT. Amino acid sequence: CASSKDSGGTNEKLFF.

The V and J genes are TRBV2 and TRBJ2-7; D gene uncertain. V dropped 7 bases and J dropped 0 bases, with 16 bases sitting between them. Germline V gives CDR1 SNHLY, CDR2 FYNNEI. CDR3 size: 15 residues. The CDR3 nucleotides read TGTGCCAGCAATCCCCATGGCCCAAGCTCCTACGAGCAGTACTTC. Translated, it gives CASNPHGPSSYEQYF.

A single count supports this clone. V and J are TRBV6-5 and TRBJ2-7, with 7 bases aligning to TRBD2. The CDR3 consists of 15 residues. Losses at the gene ends were 5 bases for V and 4 bases for J; bases not matched to a gene: 11. The V gene's germline CDR1 is MNHEY and CDR2 SVGAGI. The CDR3 coding sequence is TGTGCCAGCAGTAGAACTAGCTCGGGGGGTTACGAGCAGTACTTC. As protein: CASSRTSSGGYEQYF.

V and J are TRBV29-1 and TRBJ2-2, with 10 bases identical to TRBD1. CDR1 and CDR2 (germline): SQVTM, ANQGSEA. The CDR3 sequence is 16 residues long. V lost 7 bases, J lost 1 base, and 9 bases stayed unmatched. The CDR3 loop reads CSAKGTGVLNTGELFF. The CDR3 DNA is TGCAGCGCCAAAGGGACAGGGGTACTGAACACCGGGGAGCTGTTTTTT.

The chain is built from TRBV5-1 and TRBJ2-1; 12 bases match TRBD2. The CDR3 spans 16 residues. Germline CDR1 reads SGHRS; CDR2 reads YFSETQ. The trim removed 4 bases at V and 10 bases at J, leaving 12 bases unmatched. The CDR3 is CASSAGTSGFVDEQFF. CDR3 in DNA: TGCGCCAGCAGCGCAGGGACTAGCGGGTTTGTAGACGAGCAGTTCTTC.

The genes are TRBV29-1 and TRBJ1-1, with 9 nucleotides matching TRBD1. The CDR3 runs 12 residues. J gave up 6 bases and V 7 bases, and 6 bases lay outside the gene matches. Germline V gene data show CDR1 as SQVTM and CDR2 as ANQGSEA. The CDR3 DNA follows: TGCAGCGGATTTACAGGGGGCCCTGAAGCTTTCTTT. Protein product: CSGFTGGPEAFF. The entire variable domain, with the rest obtained from reference TRBV29-1 and TRBJ1-1, is as follows: SAVISQKPSRDICQRGTSLTIQCQVDSQVTMMFWYRQQPGQSLTLIATANQGSEATYESGFVIDKFPISRPNLTFSTLTVSNMSPEDSSIYLCSGFTGGPEAFFGQGTRLTVV.

The rearrangement links TRBV7-2 to TRBJ1-2, with TRBD1 as a possible D gene (5 bases). The CDR3 runs to 13 residues. Germline loops: CDR1 SGHTA, CDR2 FQGNSA. V lost 4 bases to trimming and J lost 7 bases, with 13 bases between them. CDR3 sequence reads: CASSSPGGSGYTF. CDR3 coding DNA: TGTGCCAGCAGCTCCCCCGGGGGGAGTGGCTACACCTTC.

J is TRBJ2-1 and V is TRBV5-6; the match to TRBD2 covers 12 bases. J gave up 9 bases and V 5 bases, and 3 bases lay outside the gene matches. The CDR3 contains 13 residues. Germline lookup yields CDR1 SGHDT and CDR2 YYEEEE. The CDR3 loop is CASRLAGGPEQFF. The DNA for the CDR3 is TGTGCCAGCAGGCTAGCGGGAGGGCCTGAGCAGTTCTTC.

This chain joins TRBV4-3 and TRBJ1-1, with 7 bases fitting TRBD1. J lost 5 bases, V lost 0 bases, and 3 bases had no gene match. The CDR3 is 14 amino acids. The germline CDR1 and CDR2 sequences are LGHNA and YSLEER. This CDR3 is CASSQEQGWTEAFF. DNA of the CDR3: TGCGCCAGCAGCCAAGAACAGGGGTGGACTGAAGCTTTCTTT.

The chain employs TRBV28 and TRBJ2-2; TRBD1 matches 11 bases. There are 15 residues in the CDR3. V dropped 8 bases and J dropped 1; count of bases not matched to a gene: 3. CDR1 MDHEN and CDR2 SYDVKM come from the germline V gene. The CDR3 DNA is TGTGCCAGCGGGACAGGGGGACGGAACACCGGGGAGCTGTTTTTT. Amino acids: CASGTGGRNTGELFF.

This chain joins TRBV2 and TRBJ2-5; possibly TRBD1 for D (7 bases). The CDR3 has 16 amino acids. Looked up from germline, CDR1 is SNHLY and CDR2 is FYNNEI. Trimming took off 4 bases at V and 6 bases at J, with 21 bases between the two ends. DNA of the CDR3: TGTGCCAGCAGTGCCCCCGGAGGGGCAGGGGGACAGACCCAGTACTTC. Its protein product is CASSAPGGAGGQTQYF.

This clone was counted a few times. The chain couples TRBV28 to TRBJ2-2, with 9 bases matching TRBD2. V lost 6 bases, J lost 2 bases, and 1 base stayed unmatched. Germline V CDR1 and CDR2: MDHEN, SYDVKM. The CDR3 is 14 residues long. In nucleotides, the CDR3 is TGTGCCAGCAGGCTAGCGGGAAACACCGGGGAGCTGTTTTTT. Its translation: CASRLAGNTGELFF.

The V and J genes are TRBV4-2 and TRBJ2-7; 13 bases are shared with TRBD2. V was clipped by 8 bases and J by 7 bases; unmatched bases: 14. CDR3 length: 16 residues. Germline V gives CDR1 LGHNA, CDR2 YNFKEQ. The CDR3 bases are TGTGCCAGCCAATCAGGAAGCGGGACTAGCGGGGTTGAGCAGTACTTC. This gives the protein CASQSGSGTSGVEQYF.

The gene calls are TRBV5-6 and TRBJ1-2; D is undetermined. CDR1 SGHDT and CDR2 YYEEEE come from the germline V gene. Trimming pared 0 bases from V and 3 bases from J, leaving 12 bases between. The CDR3 runs to 15 residues. The CDR3 nucleotides read TGTGCCAGCAGCTTGGGCATCAGACTCGACTATGGCTACACCTTC. Its protein is CASSLGIRLDYGYTF. Variable domain in full (rest from reference TRBV5-6 and TRBJ1-2): DAGVTQSPTHLIKTRGQQVTLRCSPKSGHDTVSWYQQALGQGPQFIFQYYEEEERQRGNFPDRFSGHQFPNYSSELNVNALLLGDSALYLCASSLGIRLDYGYTFGSGTRLTVV.